This T cell receptor (beta chain) was documented in a study of blood T cells in healthy people across ages. Each donor was a healthy Caucasian individual from Russia, aged roughly 6 to 90. Each donor supplied around 10 milliliters of peripheral blood. The germline CDR1 and CDR2 sequences are DFQATT and SNEGSKA (reference sequence). This CDR3 has 13 residues. With 3 bases clipped from V and 1 base from J, the junction kept 2 bases outside the gene matches. A word on this clonotype: Its antigen is still unknown.

General study findings and limits: Long-lived donors had more naive CD4+ cells and higher diversity than aged donors.

Next came a second PCR, run for about 7 to 11 cycles, which used a sample-barcoded 5' primer along with a J-beta primer mix. Each of the cDNA molecules was tagged by a template-switch adaptor with 12 random nucleotides. TCRdb recomputed calls from the 5' RACE reads with MiXCR, one row per CDR3 protein. Of 1.5 million to 2 million distinct CDR3 sequences listed, approximately 50% are singletons. The receptor was isolated from a woman aged 40 to 50 in good health. The V gene is TRBV20-1, the J gene TRBJ1-1; the match to TRBD1 covers 7 bases. Sequenced material: blood. The CDR3 reads CSARTGSNTEAFF. In DNA, the CDR3 is TGCAGTGCTAGGACAGGGTCGAACACTGAAGCTTTCTTT.